The 2 T cell receptor beta chains given below trace back to one sample, sequenced in a study of OX40 agonist ivuxolimab in advanced cancers. TCRdb's copy holds only in-frame clones and misses some; the assay was immunoSEQ multiplex PCR. The table lists about 150,000 clones, approximately 94% of them singletons. Sample: CD4+ or CD8+ T cells sorted from blood, taken in a trial of the OX40 agonist ivuxolimab. The source of these receptors is an adult with an advanced solid tumor such as melanoma, head and neck, liver or kidney cancer.

This clone was found once. The CDR3 here is CASSPELVEAFF. The DNA of the CDR3 is TGTGCCAGCTCACCAGAGCTGGTTGAAGCTTTCTTT. V is TRBV18 and J is TRBJ1-1, with D hard to call. The CDR3 consists of 12 residues. Germline assignment: CDR1 KGHSH and CDR2 LQKENI. V was pared by 2 bases and J by 7 bases, with 8 bases between.

The genes are TRBV4-2 and TRBJ2-1; TRBD2 aligns across 7 bases. With 0 bases clipped from V and 6 bases from J, the junction kept 11 bases outside the gene matches. The germline V gene encodes CDR1 LGHNA and CDR2 YNFKEQ. The CDR3 covers 17 residues. CDR3 protein: CASSQDLVAGVGNEQFF. The CDR3 DNA is TGTGCCAGCAGCCAAGATCTTGTTGCGGGAGTCGGCAATGAGCAGTTCTTC.